Listed here are 23 T cell receptor beta chains from one sample, sequenced in a study of Ad26.COV2.S vaccination and SARS-CoV-2 variants. Treatment here: roughly 20 received Ad26.COV2.S at low or high dose, single or two shots; five or six received placebo; per-sample allocation not given. Samples came from day 63 after the first vaccine or placebo injection. Here immunoSEQ multiplex PCR was the method, and the copy in TCRdb shows in-frame clones only, minus some. The sample contains 400,000 to 500,000 clones, roughly 89% of which appear only once. The source material was peripheral blood, sampled in a trial of Ad26.COV2.S vaccine versus placebo. The origin of the receptors is a person between 18 and 65 years old who received the Ad26.COV2.S COVID-19 vaccine or a placebo.

The V call is TRBV6-5, the J call TRBJ2-1; TRBD1 is a possible D gene (6 bases). V was cut by 7 bases and J by 9 bases, with 22 bases left in between. Germline V gene data show CDR1 as MNHEY and CDR2 as SVGAGI. The CDR3 is 15 amino acids. The DNA for the CDR3 is TGTGCCAGCATCGTTACAGGGAATAGTCTCCGTGAGCAGTTCTTC. It encodes CASIVTGNSLREQFF.

The genes are TRBV7-2 and TRBJ2-3; the match to TRBD2 covers 10 bases. The length of the CDR3 is 13 residues. The V segment lost 3 bases and the J segment 14 bases; nucleotides outside the gene matches: 8. Germline V gene sequence: CDR1 SGHTA, CDR2 FQGNSA. In DNA, the CDR3 is TGTGCCAGCAGCTTCGAGAGCGGGAGGGCACTGTATTTT. Amino acid sequence: CASSFESGRALYF. The full variable domain, completed using reference TRBV7-2 and TRBJ2-3, is GAGVSQSPSNKVTEKGKDVELRCDPISGHTALYWYRQSLGQGLEFLIYFQGNSAPDKSGLPSDRFSAERTGGSVSTLTIQRTQQEDSAVYLCASSFESGRALYFGPGTRLTVL.

The chain couples TRBV6-5 to TRBJ1-6, with TRBD1 matching over 7 bases. From germline, CDR1 is MNHEY and CDR2 SVGAGI. This CDR3 spans 14 amino acids. With V trimmed by 6 bases and J by 7 bases, 6 bases remained unmatched. The CDR3 is CASSDGTANSPLHF. The CDR3 DNA follows: TGTGCCAGCAGCGACGGGACAGCAAATTCACCCCTCCACTTT.

The chain recombines TRBV15 with TRBJ1-6; no reliable D call. The CDR3 sequence is 13 residues long. Looked up from germline, CDR1 is LNHNV and CDR2 is YYDKDF (reference sequence). V was shortened by 5 bases and J by 9 bases, with 11 bases between the two germline ends. The CDR3 loop reads CATSGVAGSPLHF. The CDR3 nucleotides read TGTGCCACCAGCGGGGTAGCCGGTTCACCCCTCCACTTT.

The rearrangement links TRBV19 to TRBJ1-2; TRBD1 aligns across 7 bases. Unmatched junction bases numbered 7, after V lost 9 bases and J lost 3 bases. CDR1 is LNHDA, CDR2 SQIVND, per germline (reference sequence). This CDR3 spans 13 amino acids. The CDR3 coding sequence is TGTGCCAGCAGAGGGACAGTCTACTATGGCTACACCTTC. It codes for CASRGTVYYGYTF.

The CDR3 DNA reads TGCGCCAGCAGCCAAGAGTATATACCCGGGGAGCTGTTTTTT. Its protein is CASSQEYIPGELFF. The chain is built from TRBV4-3 and TRBJ2-2; D gene ambiguous. CDR3 size: 14 residues. Germline V gives CDR1 LGHNA, CDR2 YSLEER. V lost 0 bases and J 6 bases, leaving 8 bases between the germline ends.

The genes are TRBV6-6 and TRBJ2-3, with D perhaps matching TRBD2 (7 bases). The CDR3 totals 16 residues. CDR1 and CDR2 (germline): MNHNY, SVGAGI (reference sequence). Between the trimmed V and J ends, which lost 7 bases and 4 bases, there was a span of 21 bases. The CDR3: CASTEGGTSRSDTQYF. The CDR3 DNA reads as TGTGCCAGCACCGAGGGGGGGACTTCGCGTTCAGATACGCAGTATTTT.

The chain carries TRBV5-1 and TRBJ2-5; no reliable D call. The V gene lost 4 bases and the J gene lost 4 bases, with 14 bases spanning the gap. The CDR3 loop spans 14 amino acids. The germline gives CDR1 SGHRS, CDR2 YFSETQ. The CDR3 DNA follows: TGCGCCAGCAGCCCCCAAGGAGCTCGAGAGACCCAGTACTTC. Translated, it gives CASSPQGARETQYF.

The CDR3 region has the DNA TGCAGTGCTAGTGGGGGGGGCACAGATACGCAGTATTTT. Protein product: CSASGGGTDTQYF. This chain connects TRBV20-1 to TRBJ2-3; TRBD2 aligns across 7 bases. CDR3 length: 13 amino acids. Germline trimming cut 3 bases from V and 1 base from J; bases unmatched to any gene: 1. Germline V gene sequence: CDR1 DFQATT, CDR2 SNEGSKA (reference sequence).

The chain uses TRBV18 and TRBJ1-2; D is possibly TRBD1 (5 bases). Germline V gene data show CDR1 as KGHSH and CDR2 as LQKENI. Trimming removed 4 bases at V and 6 bases at J, with 12 bases between. The CDR3 length is 13 residues. The CDR3 reads CASSQGLGDGYTF. In DNA, the CDR3 is TGTGCCAGCTCACAGGGGTTAGGGGATGGCTACACCTTC.

This sequence joins TRBV5-8 and TRBJ1-1, with TRBD1 matching 7 bases. The CDR3 runs to 14 residues. Trimming cost V 4 bases and J 3 bases; bases outside gene matches: 6. Germline loops: CDR1 SGHTS, CDR2 YDEGEE. The CDR3 bases are TGTGCCAGCAGCCTGAATGACAGGGACACTGAAGCTTTCTTT. Amino acid sequence: CASSLNDRDTEAFF.

This rearrangement joins TRBV5-4 to TRBJ2-5; 10 bases fit TRBD2. The CDR3 loop spans 17 amino acids. The germline gives CDR1 SGHNT, CDR2 YYREEE (reference sequence). J lost 2 bases, V lost 5 bases, and 12 bases had no gene match. The CDR3 loop is CASSPSPSGGYQETQYF. As DNA, the CDR3 is TGTGCCAGCAGTCCCTCACCTAGCGGGGGTTATCAAGAGACCCAGTACTTC.

In this sample, this clone turned up once. This chain connects TRBV19 to TRBJ1-5, with unresolved D. This CDR3 has 16 amino acids. The V and J ends lost 3 bases and 1 base respectively, with 13 bases between them. CDR1 LNHDA and CDR2 SQIVND come from the germline V gene (reference sequence). DNA of the CDR3: TGTGCCAGTAGTATCGGCTCCTTCAGGAGCAATCAGCCCCAGCATTTT. Protein: CASSIGSFRSNQPQHF.

This rearrangement joins TRBV5-1 to TRBJ1-6; 11 nucleotides align to TRBD1. Unmatched junction bases numbered 1, after V lost 1 base and J lost 7 bases. Germline lookup yields CDR1 SGHRS and CDR2 YFSETQ. CDR3 length: 15 residues. CDR3 residues: CASSLRDRGNSPLHF. The CDR3, as DNA: TGCGCCAGCAGCTTGAGGGACAGGGGGAATTCACCCCTCCACTTT.

In its sample, this clone was seen once. This rearrangement joins TRBV20-1 to TRBJ2-5, with a weak D call TRBD2 (5 bases). Per the germline V gene, CDR1 is DFQATT and CDR2 is SNEGSKA (reference sequence). The CDR3 has 11 residues. Deletions cut 6 bases from V and 4 bases from J, with 9 bases between. Here the CDR3 reads CSAGDLETQYF. The CDR3 nucleotides are TGCAGTGCCGGGGATTTAGAGACCCAGTACTTC.

The V and J genes are TRBV24-1 and TRBJ1-5, with TRBD1 matching over 7 bases. The V and J ends lost 12 bases and 5 bases, in that order; junction bases with no gene match: 15. This CDR3 contains 15 residues. CDR1 and CDR2 from the germline V gene are KGHDR and SFDVKD. The CDR3 DNA reads TGTGCCCGAGGGACAGACCCAGTCCTCCATCAGCCCCAGCATTTT. It yields the protein CARGTDPVLHQPQHF.

This clone has only a few counts. The chain couples TRBV7-9 to TRBJ1-6; D is undetermined. The germline gives CDR1 SEHNR, CDR2 FQNEAQ (reference sequence). This CDR3 has 15 amino acids. The germline V and J ends were trimmed by 2 bases and 1 base, with 6 bases remaining between them. The CDR3 is CASSLKGSYNSPLHF. The CDR3 coding sequence is TGTGCCAGCAGCTTAAAGGGATCCTATAATTCACCCCTCCACTTT.

The rearrangement uses TRBV10-3 and TRBJ2-1; D perhaps matches TRBD1 (6 bases). V was pared by 8 bases and J by 6 bases, with 11 bases between. The germline V gene encodes CDR1 ENHRY and CDR2 SYGVKD. This CDR3 has 12 amino acids. CDR3: CAIGEQGNEQFF. CDR3 bases: TGTGCCATCGGGGAACAGGGCAATGAGCAGTTCTTC.

The chain recombines TRBV7-9 with TRBJ2-2; 7 positions agree with TRBD2. The CDR3 length is 16 residues. Per germline, CDR1 SEHNR and CDR2 FQNEAQ (reference sequence). With V trimmed by 5 bases and J by 3 bases, 9 bases remained unmatched. CDR3 nucleotide sequence: TGTGCCAGCAGCCTAAGCCTCGGGGGGTACACCGGGGAGCTGTTTTTT. The encoded protein is CASSLSLGGYTGELFF.

This clone was recorded once. V is TRBV4-2 and J is TRBJ1-3, with 9 bases matching TRBD1. This CDR3 contains 18 residues. Germline V gene sequence: CDR1 LGHNA, CDR2 YNFKEQ. Losses at the gene ends were 4 bases for V and 0 bases for J; bases not matched to a gene: 10. The CDR3 loop reads CASSLPTGQGNSGNTIYF. In DNA form, the CDR3 reads TGTGCCAGCAGCCTCCCCACCGGACAGGGGAACTCTGGAAACACCATATATTTT.

The sample holds one count of this clone. This chain joins TRBV20-1 and TRBJ2-1, with D perhaps matching TRBD2 (6 bases). The CDR3 has 14 residues. The V end lost 3 bases, the J end lost 4 bases, and 13 bases lay between the germline ends. CDR1 is DFQATT, CDR2 SNEGSKA, per germline (reference sequence). DNA for the CDR3: TGCAGTGCTAGTGAGGCTAGCGTGTACAATGAGCAGTTCTTC. Protein: CSASEASVYNEQFF.

The J gene is TRBJ2-3, the V gene TRBV24-1; tentative D call: TRBD2 (5 bases). V was trimmed by 10 bases and J by 2 bases, leaving 12 bases between them. Germline V gene sequence: CDR1 KGHDR, CDR2 SFDVKD. The CDR3 covers 13 residues. The CDR3 region is CATLDLNTDTQYF. CDR3 DNA: TGTGCCACACTGGACTTAAACACAGATACGCAGTATTTT.

The chain has TRBV6-5 and TRBJ2-3, with a weak D call TRBD2 (5 bases). Deletions cut 2 bases from V and 2 bases from J, with 14 bases between. The CDR3 consists of 16 residues. CDR1 is MNHEY, CDR2 SVGAGI, per germline. CDR3 sequence: CASSYSNGVSTDTQYF. CDR3 DNA sequence: TGTGCCAGCAGTTACAGTAACGGGGTCTCCACAGATACGCAGTATTTT.